This TCR beta chain was captured by sequencing in a study of CD4 and CD8 cells across lung adenocarcinoma regions (dated by TCRdb to 2017 to 2018). Study-wide context: To look at intratumor heterogeneity in the T cell receptor repertoire, the study compared tumor centers against tumor margins.

The receptor library was made with PCR. TCRdb shows the sequencer as HiSeq X Ten. The public reads were run again by TCRdb, first through fastp at Q25 and then through MiXCR, and only productive beta chains were kept. Rows with one shared CDR3 protein collapse into an entry with the most common genes and DNA. This sample comprises under 25,000 distinct CDR3 sequences, about 50% of them detected only once. Of the sample, around a fifth is held by the ten largest clones. A remark on this clonotype: The antigen this receptor binds is unknown. Base qualities are not at hand, and no much larger clone is one base apart.

Patients with localized lung adenocarcinoma, a subtype of non-small cell lung cancer, were used as donors. Samples were obtained from the centers of localized lung adenocarcinomas. For TCR repertoire analysis, CD4+ T cells from tumor tissue were profiled apart from CD8+ T cells. The CDR3, cysteine through phenylalanine, is 14 amino acids long. The read is trimmed to its CDR3 DNA, 42 bases read in frame from base 1. The rearrangement joined TRBV12-3 or TRBV12-4 to TRBJ2-5; no D segment can be confidently identified. The DNA end is a closer match to TRBJ2-7, so the J assignment may be wrong. The sequenced material came from CD4+ T cells from the center of a lung tumor. This sample's cell subset or site label indicates: tumor center region. This TCR was sampled from a male donor with lung adenocarcinoma. The CD4 and CD8 labels of this study may be unreliable. The base sequence is TGTGCCAGCAGTTCAGAGACTGCGCCCTACGAGCAGTACTTC. Its protein is CASSSETAPYEQYF.